This T cell receptor (beta chain) was captured in a study of T cells in Graves' hyperthyroidism and ophthalmopathy. TCR beta CDR3 regions were amplified from RNA transcripts. A set of HTBI primers served as the primers for a first-round RT-PCR of the TCR CDR3. MiXCR was run by TCRdb on the multiplex PCR reads, yielding one entry per CDR3 protein. The sample holds approximately 270,000 distinct CDR3 sequences, approximately 14% seen once. This clonotype occurred many times. Sequencing used blood. This sequence originates from a woman in her thirties or forties with Graves' hyperthyroidism that later progressed to Graves' ophthalmopathy.

The CDR3: CASSSTGLAVEQFF. The DNA for the CDR3 is TGTGCCAGCAGTTCAACCGGACTAGCGGTTGAGCAGTTCTTC. The chain joins TRBV28 to TRBJ2-1; 10 bases align to TRBD2. CDR3 length equals 14 residues. Trimming at V came to 4 bases and at J to 9 bases, leaving 6 bases not matched to a gene. Germline V gene data show CDR1 as MDHEN and CDR2 as SYDVKM.